Below are 19 T cell receptor beta chains sequenced from a single sample in a study of shared clonotypes between healthy human individuals. This table comes from immunoSEQ multiplex PCR, and its TCRdb copy is limited to in-frame clones, with some not included. This sample has millions of clones, with roughly 94% found just once. The naive CD8 population came from CD45RO-negative cells selected for CCR7, without terminally differentiated effector memory CD45RA+ cells. The sample comprised naive CD8+ T cells sorted from blood. The receptors stem from a man younger than 35 in good health.

This chain links TRBV9 with TRBJ1-2; a weak D match, TRBD1 (5 bases). Germline-derived CDR1 and CDR2 are SGDLS and YYNGEE. This CDR3 comprises 14 residues. V was pared by 0 bases and J by 6 bases, with 12 bases between. The CDR3 nucleotides read TGTGCCAGCAGCGTAGAGGGGTCAGGGAATGGCTACACCTTC. Amino acid sequence: CASSVEGSGNGYTF.

This sequence joins TRBV27 and TRBJ1-2; tentatively, D is TRBD1 (6 bases). This CDR3 comprises 15 residues. Deletions cut 6 bases from V and 5 bases from J, with 19 bases between. Germline loops: CDR1 MNHEY, CDR2 SMNVEV (reference sequence). This CDR3 reads CASSPHRDPRYGYTF. For the CDR3, the DNA is TGTGCCAGCAGCCCTCACAGGGACCCCCGTTATGGCTACACCTTC.

The chain carries TRBV5-6 and TRBJ1-3, with D possibly being TRBD1 (5 bases). With 0 bases removed from V and 0 bases from J, the gap between germline ends came to 7 bases. Germline V gene lookup returns CDR1 SGHDT and CDR2 YYEEEE. The CDR3 spans 15 residues. This CDR3 reads CASSLGQISGNTIYF. Written as DNA, the CDR3 is TGTGCCAGCAGCTTGGGACAGATCTCTGGAAACACCATATATTTT.

This clone appeared once. The CDR3 DNA sequence: TGTGCCAGCAGTGAAGGCGTCATGAGGGAGACCCAGTACTTC. Encoded protein: CASSEGVMRETQYF. The J gene is TRBJ2-5, the V gene TRBV2, with D uncertain. With 1 base removed from V and 5 bases from J, the gap between germline ends came to 11 bases. CDR3 size: 14 residues. Germline assignment: CDR1 SNHLY and CDR2 FYNNEI. Supplemented by reference TRBV2 and TRBJ2-5, the full variable domain reads EPEVTQTPSHQVTQMGQEVILRCVPISNHLYFYWYRQILGQKVEFLVSFYNNEISEKSEIFDDQFSVERPDGSNFTLKIRSTKLEDSAMYFCASSEGVMRETQYFGPGTRLLVL.

This clone occurred once. The V gene is TRBV4-1, the J gene TRBJ2-7; TRBD1 aligns across 11 bases. Germline trimming cut 4 bases from V and 0 bases from J; bases unmatched to any gene: 5. Per germline, CDR1 MGHRA and CDR2 YSYEKL. The CDR3 runs 16 residues. The CDR3, as DNA: TGCGCCAGCAGCCTCTCCGGGACAGGGGGCTCCTACGAGCAGTACTTC. Encoded protein: CASSLSGTGGSYEQYF.

Of note for this clone: The sample has other DNA sequences that encode this CDR3 too. The chain uses TRBV5-6 and TRBJ2-7; D gene uncertain. The CDR3 is 13 amino acids. The V gene's germline CDR1 is SGHDT and CDR2 YYEEEE. The germline V and J ends were trimmed by 0 bases and 3 bases, with 7 bases remaining between them. The CDR3 spells CASSLGSVYEQYF. CDR3 in DNA: TGTGCCAGCAGCTTGGGGTCCGTCTACGAGCAGTACTTC.

This clone was seen just once. The chain recombines TRBV7-9 with TRBJ2-1; 10 nucleotides line up with TRBD1. Trimming removed 4 bases from V and 5 bases from J; junction bases left unmatched: 5. The CDR3 is 15 amino acids. The germline CDR1 and CDR2 sequences are SEHNR and FQNEAQ (reference sequence). The CDR3 DNA follows: TGTGCCAGCAGCTCGGGACAGGGGAACCACAATGAGCAGTTCTTC. As protein: CASSSGQGNHNEQFF.

The chain joins TRBV7-2 to TRBJ2-7, with 7 bases identical to TRBD2. Trimming took 0 bases from V and 4 from J; bases not matched to a gene: 9. This CDR3 is built from 16 residues. Germline lookup yields CDR1 SGHTA and CDR2 FQGNSA. CDR3 in amino acids: CASSLAEAGAGYEQYF. Written as DNA, the CDR3 is TGTGCCAGCAGCTTAGCGGAGGCGGGAGCGGGGTACGAGCAGTACTTC.

The chain recombines TRBV18 with TRBJ2-3, with D maybe TRBD1 (5 bases). The germline V and J ends were trimmed by 4 bases and 4 bases, with 15 bases remaining between them. Germline CDR1 reads KGHSH; CDR2 reads LQKENI. The CDR3 is 15 amino acids. Here the CDR3 DNA reads TGTGCCAGCTCACGACCCTACGAAGGGGCAGATACGCAGTATTTT. This encodes CASSRPYEGADTQYF.

This chain connects TRBV7-8 to TRBJ2-1; TRBD2 is a possible D gene (7 bases). Per germline, CDR1 SGHVS and CDR2 FQNEAQ. Deletions cut 5 bases from V and 7 bases from J, with 30 bases between. The CDR3 is 19 residues long. CDR3 region: CASSPEVWGGRDLTNEQFF. The CDR3, as DNA: TGTGCCAGCAGCCCGGAAGTTTGGGGGGGCAGGGACCTGACAAATGAGCAGTTCTTC.

The V and J genes are TRBV4-1 and TRBJ1-1, with D perhaps TRBD1 (6 bases). The CDR3 has 15 amino acids. V lost 3 bases, J lost 1 base, and 12 bases lay in between. Germline lookup yields CDR1 MGHRA and CDR2 YSYEKL. CDR3 bases: TGCGCCAGCAGCCACCCGACAGGCGCGAACACTGAAGCTTTCTTT. Translating gives CASSHPTGANTEAFF.

This chain links TRBV4-1 with TRBJ1-5, with 7 nucleotides matching TRBD1. V dropped 5 bases and J dropped 0; count of bases not matched to a gene: 1. CDR3 size: 14 residues. Germline V gene lookup returns CDR1 MGHRA and CDR2 YSYEKL. The DNA of the CDR3 is TGCGCCAGCAGCGGGACAGATAGCAATCAGCCCCAGCATTTT. Protein product: CASSGTDSNQPQHF.

The V and J genes are TRBV28 and TRBJ2-7; the match to TRBD2 covers 7 bases. J gave up 0 bases and V 6 bases, and 5 bases lay outside the gene matches. Germline CDR1 is MDHEN and CDR2 is SYDVKM. The CDR3 spans 14 residues. For the CDR3, the DNA is TGTGCCAGCAGCTGGGGGGGAGCCTCCTACGAGCAGTACTTC. Protein sequence: CASSWGGASYEQYF.

This chain joins TRBV6-1 and TRBJ2-1; TRBD2 is a possible D gene (6 bases). Germline CDR1 reads MNHNS; CDR2 reads SASEGT. The CDR3 is 13 residues long. V was clipped by 2 bases and J by 8 bases, with 10 bases between them. CDR3 sequence reads: CASSELEGHEQFF. Written as DNA, the CDR3 is TGTGCCAGCAGTGAATTGGAGGGCCATGAGCAGTTCTTC.

This clone was recorded a few times. This sequence joins TRBV28 and TRBJ2-7; D not certain. Trimming took 4 bases from V and 5 from J, leaving 12 bases between them. Germline V gene data show CDR1 as MDHEN and CDR2 as SYDVKM. This CDR3 is built from 13 residues. The CDR3 is CASSSKYRNEQYF. The DNA of the CDR3 is TGTGCCAGCAGTTCAAAATATAGAAACGAGCAGTACTTC.

J is TRBJ2-1 and V is TRBV11-3, with TRBD1 matching over 12 bases. V dropped 4 bases and J dropped 8; count of bases not matched to a gene: 9. This CDR3 comprises 16 residues. CDR1 is SGHNT and CDR2 is YENEEA in the germline V gene. The CDR3 DNA follows: TGTGCCAGCAGCTCGGATGGGACAGGGGGCTTTGATGAGCAGTTCTTC. It codes for CASSSDGTGGFDEQFF.

The V and J genes are TRBV9 and TRBJ2-5, with 13 positions matching TRBD2. Per germline, CDR1 SGDLS and CDR2 YYNGEE. The length of the CDR3 is 15 residues. Trimming removed 4 bases from V and 5 bases from J; junction bases left unmatched: 5. CDR3 residues: CASSSVLAGGETQYF. The CDR3, as DNA: TGTGCCAGCAGCTCAGTACTAGCGGGAGGGGAGACCCAGTACTTC.

The chain employs TRBV29-1 and TRBJ2-5; possibly TRBD1 or TRBD2 for D (5 bases each). V lost 1 base to trimming and J lost 4 bases, with 16 bases between them. CDR3 length equals 15 residues. The V gene's germline CDR1 is SQVTM and CDR2 ANQGSEA. The CDR3 is CSVEGGPRAPETQYF. The DNA of the CDR3 is TGCAGCGTTGAAGGGGGACCACGGGCCCCAGAGACCCAGTACTTC.

V and J are TRBV10-3 and TRBJ2-7; D is unresolved. The V and J ends lost 4 bases and 3 bases respectively, with 13 bases between them. The germline gives CDR1 ENHRY, CDR2 SYGVKD. The CDR3 has 14 residues. In DNA, the CDR3 is TGTGCCATCAGTGTAGGGAACGCTGGCTACGAGCAGTACTTC. Encoded protein: CAISVGNAGYEQYF.